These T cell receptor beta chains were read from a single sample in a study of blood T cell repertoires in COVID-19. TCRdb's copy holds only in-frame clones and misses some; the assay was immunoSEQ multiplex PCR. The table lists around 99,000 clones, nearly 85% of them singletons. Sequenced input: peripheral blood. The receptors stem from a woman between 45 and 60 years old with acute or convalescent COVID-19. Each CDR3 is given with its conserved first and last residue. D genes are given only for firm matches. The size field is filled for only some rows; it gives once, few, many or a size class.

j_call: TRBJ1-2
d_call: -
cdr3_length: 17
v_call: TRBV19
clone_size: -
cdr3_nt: TGTGCCAGTAGTATAGGACAGTCGCGACGCTATAACTATGGCTACACCTTC
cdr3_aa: CASSIGQSRRYNYGYTF

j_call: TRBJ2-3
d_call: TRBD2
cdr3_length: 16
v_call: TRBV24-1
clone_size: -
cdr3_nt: TGTGCCACCAGCGGAACTAGCGGGGCCCGCACAGATACGCAGTATTTT
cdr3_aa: CATSGTSGARTDTQYF

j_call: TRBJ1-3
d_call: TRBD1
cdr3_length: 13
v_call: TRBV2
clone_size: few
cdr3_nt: TGTGCCAGCAGTTTGGACAGGGAGAACACCATATATTTT
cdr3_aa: CASSLDRENTIYF

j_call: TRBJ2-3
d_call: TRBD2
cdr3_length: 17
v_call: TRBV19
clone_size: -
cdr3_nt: TGTGCCAGTAGTGCCCGACTAGCGGGGGGAAGCACAGATACGCAGTATTTT
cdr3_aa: CASSARLAGGSTDTQYF

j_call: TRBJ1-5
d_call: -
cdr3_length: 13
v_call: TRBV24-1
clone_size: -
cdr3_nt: TGTGCCACCCAAGAGCGGGGCGATCAGCCCCAGCATTTT
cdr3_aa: CATQERGDQPQHF

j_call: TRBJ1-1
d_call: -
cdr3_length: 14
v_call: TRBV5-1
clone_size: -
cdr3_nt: TGCGCCAGCAGCTCTCAGGGAGGGGAATTCGAAGCTTTCTTT
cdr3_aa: CASSSQGGEFEAFF

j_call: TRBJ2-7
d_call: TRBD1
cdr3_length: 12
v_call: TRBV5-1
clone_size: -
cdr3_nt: TGCGCCAGCAGCACACAGGGGTTCGAGCAGTATTTC
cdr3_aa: CASSTQGFEQYF

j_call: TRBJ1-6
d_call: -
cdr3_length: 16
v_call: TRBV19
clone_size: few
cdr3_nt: TGTGCCAGTAGTCCCCAACGCGGGGTCCCCAATTCACCCCTCCACTTT
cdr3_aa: CASSPQRGVPNSPLHF

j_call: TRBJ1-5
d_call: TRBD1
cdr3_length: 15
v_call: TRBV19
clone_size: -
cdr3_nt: TGTGCCAGTAGTATAGGAGGGGGCGGGAATCAGCCCCAGCATTTT
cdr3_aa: CASSIGGGGNQPQHF

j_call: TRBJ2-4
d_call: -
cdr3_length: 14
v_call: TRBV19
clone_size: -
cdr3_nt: TGTGCCAGTAGTATCTCGGAGGGGGCAGGCATTCAGTACTTC
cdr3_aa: CASSISEGAGIQYF

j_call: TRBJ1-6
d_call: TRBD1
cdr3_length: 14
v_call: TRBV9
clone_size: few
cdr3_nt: TGTGCCAGCAGCACGGACAGGGAAATCTCACCCCTCCACTTT
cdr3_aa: CASSTDREISPLHF

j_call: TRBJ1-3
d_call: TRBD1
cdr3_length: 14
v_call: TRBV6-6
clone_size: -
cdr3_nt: TGTGCCAGCAGTTATGGGACAGATGGAAACACCATATATTTT
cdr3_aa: CASSYGTDGNTIYF

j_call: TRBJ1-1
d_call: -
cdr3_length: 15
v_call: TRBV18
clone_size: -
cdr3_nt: TGTGCCAGCTCACTACCCTCGACAGGGAACACTGAAGCTTTCTTT
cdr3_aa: CASSLPSTGNTEAFF

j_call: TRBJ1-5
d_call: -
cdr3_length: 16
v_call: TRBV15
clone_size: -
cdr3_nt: TGTGCCACCAGCAGATCCCGGACAGCGGGCAATCAGCCCCAGCATTTT
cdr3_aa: CATSRSRTAGNQPQHF

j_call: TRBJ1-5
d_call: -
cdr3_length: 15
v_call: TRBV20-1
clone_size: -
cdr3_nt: TGCAGTGCTAGTGAGGAGGGGATGGTGAATCAGCCCCAGCATTTT
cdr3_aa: CSASEEGMVNQPQHF

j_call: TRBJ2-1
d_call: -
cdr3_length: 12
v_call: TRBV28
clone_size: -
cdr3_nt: TGTGCCAGCAGTTTAAGAACAGGGTCAATGTTCTTC
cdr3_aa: CASSLRTGSMFF

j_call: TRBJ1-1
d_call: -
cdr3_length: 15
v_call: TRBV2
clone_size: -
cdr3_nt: TGTGCCAGCAGCTCACAGGGAGTCCGCTCCACTGAAGCTTTCTTT
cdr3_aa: CASSSQGVRSTEAFF

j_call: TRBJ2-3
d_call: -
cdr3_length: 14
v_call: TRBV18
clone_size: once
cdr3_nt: TGTGCCAGCTCAGGTTTAGAGCCCCAAGATACGCAGTATTTT
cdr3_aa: CASSGLEPQDTQYF

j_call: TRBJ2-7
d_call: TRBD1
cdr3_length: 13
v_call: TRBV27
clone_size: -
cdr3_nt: TGTGCCAGCAGTTTACAGGGGGCCTACGAGCAGTACTTC
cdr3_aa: CASSLQGAYEQYF

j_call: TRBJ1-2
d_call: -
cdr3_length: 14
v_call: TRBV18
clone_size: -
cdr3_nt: TGTGCCAGCTCACCGGACAGCGTAAACTATGGCTACACCTTC
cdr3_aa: CASSPDSVNYGYTF

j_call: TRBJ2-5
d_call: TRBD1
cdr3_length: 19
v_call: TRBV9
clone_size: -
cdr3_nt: TGTGCCAGCAGCGCAGCCGGGTATCTGGACAGGGGAGCGGGAGAGACCCAGTACTTC
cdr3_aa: CASSAAGYLDRGAGETQYF

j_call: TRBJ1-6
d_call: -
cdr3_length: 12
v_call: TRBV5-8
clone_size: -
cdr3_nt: TGTGCCAGCAGCTTGGCAGGGTCCGTACTAATCTTT
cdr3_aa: CASSLAGSVLIF